Below, one TCR beta chain is given with its context. This CDR3 spans 18 amino acids. With 6 bases clipped from V and 1 base from J, the junction kept 12 bases outside the gene matches. CDR1 and CDR2 from the germline V gene are MNHEY and SMNVEV (reference sequence). The sample is drawn from a study of blood T cell repertoires in COVID-19. Study overall: COVID-19 samples, acute and convalescent, were from the United States, Italy and Spain. Nucleic acid was either cDNA or gDNA, and it came from T cells, B-cell-depleted T cells, or PBMCs.

The repertoire was sequenced with immunoSEQ multiplex PCR; TCRdb's copy has only in-frame clones and lacks some. In the table there are roughly 150,000 clones, approximately 84% of which are singletons. V usage is TRBV27 and J usage is TRBJ2-7, with TRBD2 matching over 13 bases. Sequenced material: peripheral blood. The receptor comes from an elderly woman with COVID-19, enrolled during active disease. CDR3 nucleotide sequence: TGTGCCAGCAGGAAGAGGGTTGGGACTAGCGGGACGTCCTACGAGCAGTACTTC. Translating gives CASRKRVGTSGTSYEQYF.